These T cell receptor beta chains were read from a single sample in a study of blood T cells in healthy people across ages. TCRdb re-analysed the 5' RACE reads in MiXCR, keeping a single row per CDR3 protein. Counted here are 600,000 to 650,000 distinct CDR3 sequences, roughly three fifths occurring once; the ten biggest clones make up 30% to 40%. The material sequenced was blood. Receptors originate from a man aged 55 to 70 in good health. CDR3s include the opening cysteine and the closing phenylalanine or tryptophan. The D gene is left open where the match is weak. The size of a clone is reported for some rows only, either as once, few or many, or as a class for expanded clones.

J,size,V,D,DNA,CDR3
TRBJ2-4,.,TRBV7-6,.,TGTGCCAGCAGCTTAGAGTCTTCAGGGACGAGATTGTACTTC,CASSLESSGTRLYF
TRBJ2-7,.,TRBV7-2,TRBD2,TGTACCAGCAGCTCCCGCCTAGCGGGGAGTTCCTACGAGCAGTACTTC,CTSSSRLAGSSYEQYF
TRBJ2-3,.,TRBV2,.,TGTGCCAGCATCGGCGGCAACACAGATACGCAGTATTTT,CASIGGNTDTQYF
TRBJ2-7,few,TRBV3-1,.,TGTGCCAGCAGCCAAGATTGGGGCTCCTACGAGCAGTACTTC,CASSQDWGSYEQYF
TRBJ2-7,.,TRBV7-2,.,TGTGCCAGCAGCTTGGTTCCGGGTGCCGAGCAGTACTTC,CASSLVPGAEQYF
TRBJ2-1,.,TRBV7-9,.,TGTGCCAGCAGCTTATGGGCCTCAGGGCGCGTGGGTGAGCAGTTCTTC,CASSLWASGRVGEQFF
TRBJ2-1,.,TRBV7-2,.,TGTGCCAGCAGGTTGGGGGACCGCAACAATGAGCAGTTCTTC,CASRLGDRNNEQFF
TRBJ2-1,once,TRBV20-1,TRBD2,TGCAGTGCTAGACGGCGGGGGGGGTCCAATGAGCAGTTCTTC,CSARRRGGSNEQFF
TRBJ2-7,.,TRBV29-1,TRBD1,TGCAGCGTTCCCCTCGGGACAGGGCTGTCGATCTACGAGCAGTACTTC,CSVPLGTGLSIYEQYF
TRBJ1-2,.,TRBV7-9,TRBD1,TGTGCCAGCAGTAAGACAGGGGGTGTATTAGATGGCCACACCTTC,CASSKTGGVLDGHTF
TRBJ2-7,.,TRBV6-5,.,TGTGCCAGCAGCCCCGTGACAGGAATCTACGAGCAGTACTTC,CASSPVTGIYEQYF
TRBJ2-1,.,TRBV4-2,TRBD2,TGTGCCAGCAGCCAAGTTTTCGCGGGGGGGCCCGATGAGCAGTTCTTC,CASSQVFAGGPDEQFF
TRBJ2-5,few,TRBV5-1,TRBD1,TGTGCCAGCAGTTGGGGGACAGCTCAAGAGACCCAGTACTTC,CASSWGTAQETQYF
TRBJ2-5,once,TRBV20-1,.,TGCAGCGCCACAGGGGGGGCTAGCGGAGAGACCCAGTACTTC,CSATGGASGETQYF
TRBJ2-5,once,TRBV10-3,TRBD2,TGTGCCATCAGTGAGGGCGCGTTTAGCGGGGGGTTCCAAGAGACCCAGTACTTC,CAISEGAFSGGFQETQYF
TRBJ2-7,.,TRBV10-1,TRBD2,TGCGCCAGCAGTGACCGTGCCCCGGAGCGGGGACAGTACTTC,CASSDRAPERGQYF
TRBJ2-5,.,TRBV29-1,.,TGCAGCGCCCTGCCGAGTCTAAAAGAGACCCAGTACTTC,CSALPSLKETQYF
TRBJ1-2,few,TRBV4-1,TRBD1,TGCGCCAGCAGCCAAGCACAGGGACAGGGAGATGGCTACACCTTC,CASSQAQGQGDGYTF
TRBJ1-2,.,TRBV20-1,.,TGCAGTGCCCCACCGGGACTCCGAGGGGGCTATGGCTACACCTTC,CSAPPGLRGGYGYTF
TRBJ2-3,.,TRBV5-1,.,TGCGCCAGCAGCGCCGAGGGCAGGGCCACAGATACGCAGTATTTT,CASSAEGRATDTQYF
TRBJ2-7,few,TRBV29-1,TRBD1,TGCAGCGTTGCCCGGACAGGGTCCTACGAGCAGTACTTC,CSVARTGSYEQYF
TRBJ1-1,few,TRBV28,.,TGTGCCAGCAGTGCCGCAGGGGTTGAAGCTTTCTTT,CASSAAGVEAFF
TRBJ1-5,.,TRBV20-1,.,TGCAGTGCTAGATGGGGTGACAATCAGCCCCAGCATTTT,CSARWGDNQPQHF
TRBJ2-5,.,TRBV5-1,.,TGCGCCAGCAGCTCTTACTTTGGGGAGACCCAGTACTTC,CASSSYFGETQYF
TRBJ1-1,.,TRBV20-1,.,TGCAGTGCCGCATTAGGTTCTACGAACACTGAAGCTTTCTTT,CSAALGSTNTEAFF
TRBJ2-1,.,TRBV5-1,TRBD1,TGCGCCAGCAGCATCGACAGGGGGCTGGTCAATGAGCAGTTCTTC,CASSIDRGLVNEQFF
TRBJ2-3,.,TRBV7-2,.,TGTGCCAGCAGCTCCGGGTGGGGTCGGGCAGATACGCAGTATTTT,CASSSGWGRADTQYF
TRBJ2-3,.,TRBV4-1,TRBD1,TGCGCCAGCAGCCAAGATCCGGGGACAGGTCTCAGCACAGATACGCAGTATTTT,CASSQDPGTGLSTDTQYF